This T cell receptor beta chain is from a study of cytomegalovirus exposure and HLA in healthy donors. As regards this clone: The antigen remains unidentified.

CDR1 SGHVS and CDR2 FQNEAQ come from the germline V gene. Trimming cost V 3 bases and J 9 bases, with 8 bases left between them. This CDR3 spans 11 amino acids. Primers included in the PCR were 60 Vbeta and 13 Jbeta primers. TCRdb keeps only in-frame clones here, not all; method: immunoSEQ multiplex PCR. The sample includes 200,000 to 300,000 clones, about 80% of them seen just once. Findings and caveats of the study: Versus the 666-donor mean, an Asian-associated ancestry cluster reportedly showed fewer N-insertions in a later analysis. The authors later found most CMV-associated TCR beta chains appeared HLA-restricted.

The receptor was derived from a middle-aged woman in good health and CMV-seropositive. V is TRBV7-8 and J is TRBJ2-5; a possible D gene is TRBD2 (6 bases). Material for sequencing was PBMCs. CDR3 sequence reads: CASSFGEAQYF. The CDR3 DNA reads as TGTGCCAGCAGCTTTGGGGAGGCCCAGTACTTC.